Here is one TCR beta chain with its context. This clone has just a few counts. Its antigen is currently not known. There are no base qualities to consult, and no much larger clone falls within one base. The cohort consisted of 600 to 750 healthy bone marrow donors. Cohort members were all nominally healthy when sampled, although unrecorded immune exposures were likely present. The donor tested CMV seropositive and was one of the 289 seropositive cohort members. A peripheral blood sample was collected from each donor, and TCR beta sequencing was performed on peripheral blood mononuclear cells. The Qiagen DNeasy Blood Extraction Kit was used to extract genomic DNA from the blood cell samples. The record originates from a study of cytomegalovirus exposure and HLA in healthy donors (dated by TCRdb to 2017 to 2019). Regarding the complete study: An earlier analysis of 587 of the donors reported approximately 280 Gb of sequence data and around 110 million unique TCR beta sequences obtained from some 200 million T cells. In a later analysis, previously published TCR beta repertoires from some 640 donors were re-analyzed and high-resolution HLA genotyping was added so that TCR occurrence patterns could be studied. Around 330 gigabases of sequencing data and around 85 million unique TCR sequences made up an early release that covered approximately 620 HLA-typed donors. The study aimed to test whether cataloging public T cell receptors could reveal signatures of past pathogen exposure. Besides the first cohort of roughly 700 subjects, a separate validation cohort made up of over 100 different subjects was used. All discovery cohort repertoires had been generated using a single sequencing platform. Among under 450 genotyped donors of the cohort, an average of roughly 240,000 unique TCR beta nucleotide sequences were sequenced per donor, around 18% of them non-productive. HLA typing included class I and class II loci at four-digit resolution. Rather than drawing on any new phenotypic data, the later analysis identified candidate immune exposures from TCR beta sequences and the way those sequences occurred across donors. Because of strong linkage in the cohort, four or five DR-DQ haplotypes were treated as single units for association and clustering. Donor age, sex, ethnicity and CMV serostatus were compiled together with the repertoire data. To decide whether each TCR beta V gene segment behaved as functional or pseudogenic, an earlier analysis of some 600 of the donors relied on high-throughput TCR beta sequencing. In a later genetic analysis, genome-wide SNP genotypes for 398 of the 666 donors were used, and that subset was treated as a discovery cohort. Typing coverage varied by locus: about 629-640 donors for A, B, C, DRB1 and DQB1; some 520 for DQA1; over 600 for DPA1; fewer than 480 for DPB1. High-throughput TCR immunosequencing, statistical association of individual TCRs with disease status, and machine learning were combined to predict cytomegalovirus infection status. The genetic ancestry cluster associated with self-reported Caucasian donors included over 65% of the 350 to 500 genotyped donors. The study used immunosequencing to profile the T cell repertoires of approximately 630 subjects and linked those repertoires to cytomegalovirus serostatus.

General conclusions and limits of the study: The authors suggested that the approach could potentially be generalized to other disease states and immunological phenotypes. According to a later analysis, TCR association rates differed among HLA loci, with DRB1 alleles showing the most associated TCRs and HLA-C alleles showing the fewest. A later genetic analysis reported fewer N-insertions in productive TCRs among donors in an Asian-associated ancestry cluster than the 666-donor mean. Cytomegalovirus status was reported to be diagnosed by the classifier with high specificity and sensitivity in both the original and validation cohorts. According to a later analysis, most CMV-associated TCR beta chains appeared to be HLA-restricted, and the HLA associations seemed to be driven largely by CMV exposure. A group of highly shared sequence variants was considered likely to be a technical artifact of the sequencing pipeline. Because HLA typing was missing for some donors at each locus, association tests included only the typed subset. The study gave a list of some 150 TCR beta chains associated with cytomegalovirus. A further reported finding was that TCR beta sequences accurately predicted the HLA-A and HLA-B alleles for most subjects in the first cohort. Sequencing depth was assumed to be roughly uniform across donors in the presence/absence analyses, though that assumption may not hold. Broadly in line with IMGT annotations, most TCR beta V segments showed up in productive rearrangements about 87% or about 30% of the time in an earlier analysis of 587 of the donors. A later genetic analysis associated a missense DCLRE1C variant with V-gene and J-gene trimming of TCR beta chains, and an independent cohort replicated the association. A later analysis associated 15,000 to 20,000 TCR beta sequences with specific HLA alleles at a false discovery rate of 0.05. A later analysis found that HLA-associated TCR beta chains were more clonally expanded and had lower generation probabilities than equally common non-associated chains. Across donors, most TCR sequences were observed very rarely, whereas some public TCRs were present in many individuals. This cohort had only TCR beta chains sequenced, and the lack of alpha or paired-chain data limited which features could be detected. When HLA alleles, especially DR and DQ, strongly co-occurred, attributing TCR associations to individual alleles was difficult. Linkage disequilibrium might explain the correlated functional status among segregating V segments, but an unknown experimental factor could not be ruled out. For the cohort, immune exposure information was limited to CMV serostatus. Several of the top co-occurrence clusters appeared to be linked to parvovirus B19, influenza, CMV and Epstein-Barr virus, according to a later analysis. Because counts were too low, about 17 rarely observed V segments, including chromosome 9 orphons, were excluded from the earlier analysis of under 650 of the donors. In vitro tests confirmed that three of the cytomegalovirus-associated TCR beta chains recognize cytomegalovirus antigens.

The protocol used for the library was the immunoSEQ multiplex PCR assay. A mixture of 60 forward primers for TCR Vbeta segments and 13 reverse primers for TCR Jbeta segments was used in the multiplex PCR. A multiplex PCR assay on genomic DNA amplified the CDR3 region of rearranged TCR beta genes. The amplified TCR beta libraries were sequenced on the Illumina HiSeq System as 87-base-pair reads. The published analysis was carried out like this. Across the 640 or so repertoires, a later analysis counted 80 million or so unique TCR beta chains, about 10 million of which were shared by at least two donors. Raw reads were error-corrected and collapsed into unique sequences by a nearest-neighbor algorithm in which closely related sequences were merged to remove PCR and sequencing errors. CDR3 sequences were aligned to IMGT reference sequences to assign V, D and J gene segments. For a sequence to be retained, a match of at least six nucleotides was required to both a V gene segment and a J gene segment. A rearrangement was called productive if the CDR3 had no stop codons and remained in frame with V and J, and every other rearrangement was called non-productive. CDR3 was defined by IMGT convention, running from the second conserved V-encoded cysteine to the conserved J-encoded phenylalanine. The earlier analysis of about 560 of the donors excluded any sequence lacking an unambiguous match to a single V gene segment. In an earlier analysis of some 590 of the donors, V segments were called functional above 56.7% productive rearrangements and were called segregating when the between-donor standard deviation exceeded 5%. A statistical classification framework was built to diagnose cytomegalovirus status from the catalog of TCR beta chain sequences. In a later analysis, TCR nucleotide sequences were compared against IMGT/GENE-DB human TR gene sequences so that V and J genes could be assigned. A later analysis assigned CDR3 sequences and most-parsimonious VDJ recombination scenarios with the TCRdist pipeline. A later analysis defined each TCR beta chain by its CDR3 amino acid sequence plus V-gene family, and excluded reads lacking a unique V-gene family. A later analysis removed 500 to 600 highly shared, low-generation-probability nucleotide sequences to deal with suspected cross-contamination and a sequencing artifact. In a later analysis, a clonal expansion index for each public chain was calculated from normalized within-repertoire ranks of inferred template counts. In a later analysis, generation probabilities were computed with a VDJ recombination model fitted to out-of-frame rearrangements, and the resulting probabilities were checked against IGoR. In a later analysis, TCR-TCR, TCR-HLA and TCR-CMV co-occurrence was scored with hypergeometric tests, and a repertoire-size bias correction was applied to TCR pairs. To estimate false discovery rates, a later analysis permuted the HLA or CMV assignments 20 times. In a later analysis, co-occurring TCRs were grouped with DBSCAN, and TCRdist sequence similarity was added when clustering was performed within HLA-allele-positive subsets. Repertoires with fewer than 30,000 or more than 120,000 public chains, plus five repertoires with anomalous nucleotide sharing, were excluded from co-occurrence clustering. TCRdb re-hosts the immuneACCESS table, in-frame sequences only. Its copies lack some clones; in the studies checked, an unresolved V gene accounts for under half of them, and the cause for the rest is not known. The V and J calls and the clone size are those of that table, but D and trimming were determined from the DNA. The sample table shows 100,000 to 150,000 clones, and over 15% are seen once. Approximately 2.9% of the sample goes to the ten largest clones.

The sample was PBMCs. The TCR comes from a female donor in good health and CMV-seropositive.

Here the CDR3 is given as CASSEQTGSQQFF. The nucleotides are TGTGCCAGCAGTGAACAGACAGGGAGTCAGCAGTTCTTC. Recombination connected TRBV2 to TRBJ2-1; 7 junctional bases match TRBD1. Via the germline V gene, CDR1 is SNHLY and CDR2 FYNNEI. The CDR3 measures 13 amino acids from cysteine to phenylalanine. The only DNA kept is the CDR3, 39 bases in frame from the first base. V ends up 2 bases short and J 11 bases short, with an unmatched junction base count of 6.